Given below is one TCR beta chain in context. Its antigen is undetermined. Germline CDR1 reads SGDLS; CDR2 reads YYNGEE. CDR3 length: 15 residues. V lost 1 base to trimming and J lost 5 bases; unmatched junction nucleotides: 3. The record originates from a study of cytomegalovirus exposure and HLA in healthy donors. Study-wide results and limits: In the roughly 130 validation repertoires, a later analysis found that first-cohort TCR clusters tended to co-occur.

Method: immunoSEQ multiplex PCR; TCRdb's copy keeps in-frame clones and lacks some. The repertoire holds around 110,000 clones, with about nine tenths as singletons. Sequenced material: PBMCs. This receptor was identified in a woman aged 18 to 35 in good health and CMV-seropositive. The gene calls are TRBV9 and TRBJ2-3; 11 bases fit TRBD2. CDR3 in amino acids: CASSVLAGGRDTQYF. The CDR3 DNA is TGTGCCAGCAGCGTACTAGCGGGGGGTCGAGATACGCAGTATTTT.